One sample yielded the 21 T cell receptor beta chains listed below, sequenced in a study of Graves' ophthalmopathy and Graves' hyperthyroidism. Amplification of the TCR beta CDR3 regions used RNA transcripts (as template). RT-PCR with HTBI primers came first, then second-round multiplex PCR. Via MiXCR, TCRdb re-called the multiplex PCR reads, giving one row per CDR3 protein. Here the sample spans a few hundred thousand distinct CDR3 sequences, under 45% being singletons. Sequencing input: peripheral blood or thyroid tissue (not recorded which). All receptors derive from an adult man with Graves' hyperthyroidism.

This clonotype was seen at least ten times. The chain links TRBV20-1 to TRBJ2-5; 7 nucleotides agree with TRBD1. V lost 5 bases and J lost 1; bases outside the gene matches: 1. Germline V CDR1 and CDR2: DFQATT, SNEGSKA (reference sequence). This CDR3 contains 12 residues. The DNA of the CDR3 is TGCAGTGCTGGGGACAGCCAAGAGACCCAGTACTTC. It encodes CSAGDSQETQYF.

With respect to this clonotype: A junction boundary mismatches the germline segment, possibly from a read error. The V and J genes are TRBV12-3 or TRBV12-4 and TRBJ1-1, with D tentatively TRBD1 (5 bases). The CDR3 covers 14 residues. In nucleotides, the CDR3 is TGTGCCGGCAGTCTAGGAGGGGCGGGCACTGAAGCTTTCTTT. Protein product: CAGSLGGAGTEAFF.

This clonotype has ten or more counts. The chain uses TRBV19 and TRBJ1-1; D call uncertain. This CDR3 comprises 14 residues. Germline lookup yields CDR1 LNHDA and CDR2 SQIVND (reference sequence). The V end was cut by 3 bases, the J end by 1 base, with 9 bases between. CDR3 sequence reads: CASSIGRANTEAFF. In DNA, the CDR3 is TGTGCCAGTAGTATCGGGCGGGCGAACACTGAAGCTTTCTTT.

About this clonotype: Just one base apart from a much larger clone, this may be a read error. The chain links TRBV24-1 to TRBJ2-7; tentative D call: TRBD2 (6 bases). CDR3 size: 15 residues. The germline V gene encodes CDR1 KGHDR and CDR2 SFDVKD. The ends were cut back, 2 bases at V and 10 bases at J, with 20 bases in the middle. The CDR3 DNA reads TGTGCCACCAGTGATTCTCGACTAGTGGGAACTTATCAGTACTTC. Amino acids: CATSDSRLVGTYQYF.

CDR3 amino acids: CASSERGTTQHF. CDR3 DNA sequence: TGTGCCAGCAGTGAAAGGGGGACGACCCAGCATTTT. The chain links TRBV2 to TRBJ1-5; D is possibly TRBD1 (6 bases). This CDR3 spans 12 amino acids. Germline-derived CDR1 and CDR2 are SNHLY and FYNNEI. The V gene lost 2 bases and the J gene lost 11 bases, with 10 bases spanning the gap. The whole variable domain, remainder taken from reference TRBV2 and TRBJ1-5, is EPEVTQTPSHQVTQMGQEVILRCVPISNHLYFYWYRQILGQKVEFLVSFYNNEISEKSEIFDDQFSVERPDGSNFTLKIRSTKLEDSAMYFCASSERGTTQHFGDGTRLSIL.

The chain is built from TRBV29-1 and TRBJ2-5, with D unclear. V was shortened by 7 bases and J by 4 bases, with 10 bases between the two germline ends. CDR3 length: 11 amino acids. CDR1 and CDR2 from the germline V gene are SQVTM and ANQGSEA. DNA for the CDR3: TGCAGCGGGAGCTCAGGAGAGACCCAGTACTTC. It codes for CSGSSGETQYF.

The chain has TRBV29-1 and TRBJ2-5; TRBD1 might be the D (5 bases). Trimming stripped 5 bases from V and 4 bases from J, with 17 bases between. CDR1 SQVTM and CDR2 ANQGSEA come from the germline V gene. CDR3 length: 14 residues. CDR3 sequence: CSVHSNNQGETQYF. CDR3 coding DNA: TGCAGCGTTCACTCAAATAATCAGGGAGAGACCCAGTACTTC.

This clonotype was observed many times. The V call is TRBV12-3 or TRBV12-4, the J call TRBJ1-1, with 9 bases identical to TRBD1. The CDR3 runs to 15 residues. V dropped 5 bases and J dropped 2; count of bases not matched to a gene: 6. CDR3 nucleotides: TGTGCCAGCAGTGACAGGGGGGGCGGCAACACTGAAGCTTTCTTT. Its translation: CASSDRGGGNTEAFF.

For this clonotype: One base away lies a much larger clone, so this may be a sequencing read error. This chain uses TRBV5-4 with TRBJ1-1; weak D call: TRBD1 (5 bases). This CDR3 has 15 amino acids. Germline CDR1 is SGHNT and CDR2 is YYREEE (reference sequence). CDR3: CASSTPGLGNTEVFF. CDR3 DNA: TGTGCCAGCAGCACCCCAGGGTTGGGTAACACTGAAGTTTTCTTT.

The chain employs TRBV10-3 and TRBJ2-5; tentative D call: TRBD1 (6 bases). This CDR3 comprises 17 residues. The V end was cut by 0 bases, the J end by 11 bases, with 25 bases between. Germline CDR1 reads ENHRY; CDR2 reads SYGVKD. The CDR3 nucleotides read TGTGCCATCAGTGAGTCTCCGCGGAGCCTCGAGGGGGATACGCAGTACTTC. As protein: CAISESPRSLEGDTQYF.

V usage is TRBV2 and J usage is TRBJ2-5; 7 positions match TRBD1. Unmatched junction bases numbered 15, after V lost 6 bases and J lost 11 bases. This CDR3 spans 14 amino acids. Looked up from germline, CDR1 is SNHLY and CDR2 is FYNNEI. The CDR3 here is CASRSGGNYNEQYF. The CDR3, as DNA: TGTGCCAGCAGGTCAGGGGGTAACTACAATGAGCAGTACTTC.

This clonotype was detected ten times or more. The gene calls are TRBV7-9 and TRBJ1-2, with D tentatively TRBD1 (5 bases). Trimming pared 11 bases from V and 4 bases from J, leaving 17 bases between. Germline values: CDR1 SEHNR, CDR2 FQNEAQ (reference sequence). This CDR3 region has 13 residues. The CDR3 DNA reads TGTGCCGGTCCCGATGGGGCAGGCTATGGCTACACCTTC. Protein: CAGPDGAGYGYTF.

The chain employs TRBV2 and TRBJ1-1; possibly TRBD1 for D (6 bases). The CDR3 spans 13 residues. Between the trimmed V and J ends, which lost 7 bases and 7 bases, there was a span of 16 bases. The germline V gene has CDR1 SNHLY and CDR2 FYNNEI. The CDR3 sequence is CASTPSGADEAFF. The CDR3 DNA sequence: TGTGCCAGCACCCCGTCGGGGGCAGATGAAGCTTTCTTT.

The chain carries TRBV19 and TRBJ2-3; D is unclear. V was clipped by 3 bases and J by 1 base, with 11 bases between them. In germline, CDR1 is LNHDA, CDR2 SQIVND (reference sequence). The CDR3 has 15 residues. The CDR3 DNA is TGTGCCAGTAGTATTCCCCGTTCCGGCACAGATACGCAGTATTTT. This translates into CASSIPRSGTDTQYF.

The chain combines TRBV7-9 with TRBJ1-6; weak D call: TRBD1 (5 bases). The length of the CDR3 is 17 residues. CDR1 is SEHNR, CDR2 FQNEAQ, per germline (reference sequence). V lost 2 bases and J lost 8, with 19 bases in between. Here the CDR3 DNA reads TGTGCCAGCAGCTTACAATTAATTGAGGGGCGGTATTCACCCCTCCACTTT. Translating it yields CASSLQLIEGRYSPLHF.

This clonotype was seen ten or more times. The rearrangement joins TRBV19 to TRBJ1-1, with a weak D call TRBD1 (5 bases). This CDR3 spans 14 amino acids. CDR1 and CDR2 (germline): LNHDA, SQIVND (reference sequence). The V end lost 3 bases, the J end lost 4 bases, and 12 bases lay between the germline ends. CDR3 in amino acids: CASSIGGGTTEAFF. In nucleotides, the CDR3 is TGTGCCAGTAGTATTGGGGGGGGGACCACTGAAGCTTTCTTT.

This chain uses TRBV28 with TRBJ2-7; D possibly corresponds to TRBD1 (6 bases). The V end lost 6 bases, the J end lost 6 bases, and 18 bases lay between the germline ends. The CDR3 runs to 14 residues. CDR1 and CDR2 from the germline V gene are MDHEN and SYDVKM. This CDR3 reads CASREPQGAFEQYF. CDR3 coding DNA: TGTGCCAGCAGAGAACCACAGGGCGCGTTCGAGCAGTACTTC.

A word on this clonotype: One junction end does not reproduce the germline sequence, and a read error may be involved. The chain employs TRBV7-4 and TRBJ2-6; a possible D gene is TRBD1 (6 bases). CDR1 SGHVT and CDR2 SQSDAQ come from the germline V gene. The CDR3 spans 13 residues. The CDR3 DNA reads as TGTGCCAGCAGCTTTGAGGGGGACAACGTCCTGACTTTC. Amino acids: CASSFEGDNVLTF. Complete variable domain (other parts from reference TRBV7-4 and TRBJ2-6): GAGVSQSPRYKVAKRGRDVALRCDSISGHVTLYWYRQTLGQGSEVLTYSQSDAQRDKSGRPSGRFSAERPERSVSTLKIQRTEQGDSAVYLCASSFEGDNVLTFGAGSRLTVL.

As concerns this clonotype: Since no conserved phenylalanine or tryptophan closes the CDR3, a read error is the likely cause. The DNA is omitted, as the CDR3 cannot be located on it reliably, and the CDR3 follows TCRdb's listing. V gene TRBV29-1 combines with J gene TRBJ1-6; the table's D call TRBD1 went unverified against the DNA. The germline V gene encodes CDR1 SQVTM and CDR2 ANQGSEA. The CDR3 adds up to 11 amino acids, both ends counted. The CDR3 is CSVDGQGLANY.

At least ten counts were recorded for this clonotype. The CDR3 DNA reads as TGTGCCAGCAGCCGTGCATCAGTTCCTCAAACCGGGCAGTACTTC. Translating gives CASSRASVPQTGQYF. The rearrangement joins TRBV3-1 to TRBJ2-7; D not certain. Between the trimmed V and J ends, which lost 4 bases and 9 bases, there was a span of 22 bases. Looked up from germline, CDR1 is LGHDT and CDR2 is YNNKEL (reference sequence). CDR3 size: 15 residues.

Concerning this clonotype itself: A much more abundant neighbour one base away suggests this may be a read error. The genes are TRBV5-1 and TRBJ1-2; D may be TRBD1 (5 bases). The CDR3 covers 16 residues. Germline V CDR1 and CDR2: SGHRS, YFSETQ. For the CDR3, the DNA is TGCGCCAGCAGCTTTAATCGAGAGGGGACTAACTATGGCCACACCTTC. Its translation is CASSFNREGTNYGHTF.